The 18 T cell receptor beta chains reported below all come from one sample, sequenced in a study of CD8 T cells in Susac syndrome. An amount of RNA that ranged from roughly 0.45 to 1 ug was reverse transcribed with random hexamers. TCRdb analysed the immunoSEQ multiplex PCR reads with MiXCR anew, one entry per CDR3 protein. This repertoire shows 67,000 or so distinct CDR3 sequences, 93% found once; its top ten account for roughly 0.15%. The material sequenced was CD4+ T cells from PBMCs. The receptors here all came from a human donor with Susac syndrome.

This clonotype occurred once. This rearrangement joins TRBV30 to TRBJ2-2; 7 positions agree with TRBD1. Looked up from germline, CDR1 is GTSNPN and CDR2 is SVGIG (reference sequence). This CDR3 is 15 amino acids long. V was clipped by 7 bases and J by 3 bases; unmatched bases: 11. The CDR3 bases are TGTGCCTACACTCCGAGGGGGCGATACACCGGGGAGCTGTTTTTT. Its protein product is CAYTPRGRYTGELFF.

The chain links TRBV2 to TRBJ1-1; D remains ambiguous. Germline-derived CDR1 and CDR2 are SNHLY and FYNNEI. V shed 6 bases and J shed 10 bases, with 15 bases lying between them. This CDR3 is built from 12 residues. The CDR3 region is CASSLDTPRAFF. Written as DNA, the CDR3 is TGTGCCAGCAGCCTAGACACCCCAAGAGCTTTCTTT.

This chain connects TRBV10-3 to TRBJ1-2; D not certain. The CDR3 length is 14 residues. The V and J ends lost 2 bases and 4 bases respectively, with 11 bases between them. CDR1 and CDR2 (germline): ENHRY, SYGVKD. CDR3 coding DNA: TGTGCCATCAGTGAGCAGGACGGATTCTATGGCTACACCTTC. Its translation: CAISEQDGFYGYTF.

CDR3 sequence: CASSPGGPEAYEQYF. The CDR3 nucleotides read TGTGCCAGCAGCCCCGGGGGACCCGAGGCTTACGAGCAGTACTTC. This chain joins TRBV28 and TRBJ2-7; the D gene is possibly TRBD2 (6 bases). The CDR3 has 15 residues. Trimming stripped 6 bases from V and 4 bases from J, with 19 bases between. Germline lookup yields CDR1 MDHEN and CDR2 SYDVKM.

This clonotype was found once. The chain has TRBV7-2 and TRBJ2-3; TRBD2 agrees at 7 bases. V shed 7 bases and J 0 bases; nucleotides not matched to a gene: 7. The CDR3 consists of 15 residues. In germline, CDR1 is SGHTA, CDR2 FQGNSA. The CDR3 DNA sequence: TGTGCCAGCATAAGCGGGGACTGGAGCACAGATACGCAGTATTTT. This codes for CASISGDWSTDTQYF.

V usage is TRBV7-3 and J usage is TRBJ1-6; possibly TRBD1 for D (5 bases). The CDR3 spans 15 residues. Germline loops: CDR1 SGHTA, CDR2 FQGTGA. Trimming took 6 bases from V and 8 from J, leaving 17 bases between them. The CDR3 reads CASSPDGAPHSPLHF. The CDR3, as DNA: TGTGCCAGCAGTCCCGACGGGGCGCCGCATTCACCCCTCCACTTT.

This chain connects TRBV28 to TRBJ2-4; 7 positions match TRBD2. CDR1 is MDHEN, CDR2 SYDVKM, per germline. V lost 5 bases, J lost 9 bases, and 13 bases stayed unmatched. CDR3 length equals 15 residues. The CDR3 DNA reads as TGTGCCAGCAGTCCCGTAGGGAGGGGAAGGAGCATTCAGTACTTC. As protein: CASSPVGRGRSIQYF.

The J gene is TRBJ2-7, the V gene TRBV30; D gene uncertain. CDR1 is GTSNPN, CDR2 SVGIG, per germline (reference sequence). This CDR3 has 15 residues. The V end was cut by 3 bases, the J end by 2 bases, with 17 bases between. The CDR3, as DNA: TGTGCCTGGAGCCTCCCGGGCATACCCCCCTACGAGCAGTACTTC. This gives the protein CAWSLPGIPPYEQYF.

This rearrangement joins TRBV4-2 to TRBJ1-6, with D perhaps TRBD1 (5 bases). CDR1 LGHNA and CDR2 YNFKEQ come from the germline V gene. Trimming took 3 bases from V and 15 from J, leaving 21 bases between them. The CDR3 is made up of 15 amino acids. The CDR3 nucleotides are TGTGCCAGCAGCCAGGGCCGGGACGGCGGAGGGGTCCTCCACTTT. It yields the protein CASSQGRDGGGVLHF.

Only one count was recorded for this clonotype. The V gene is TRBV29-1, the J gene TRBJ1-5, with D unclear. This CDR3 comprises 13 residues. Germline V CDR1 and CDR2: SQVTM, ANQGSEA. With 4 bases removed from V and 2 bases from J, the gap between germline ends came to 9 bases. Here the CDR3 reads CSVVENGNQPQHF. For the CDR3, the DNA is TGCAGCGTTGTGGAGAATGGCAATCAGCCCCAGCATTTT.

The chain links TRBV7-2 to TRBJ2-3, with D possibly being TRBD2 (7 bases). V lost 3 bases and J lost 4, with 17 bases in between. CDR1 and CDR2 (germline): SGHTA, FQGNSA. This CDR3 comprises 16 residues. CDR3 nucleotides: TGTGCCAGCAGCTTCTGGGGGCGGGGGTCCGCAGATACGCAGTATTTT. Encoded protein: CASSFWGRGSADTQYF.

This chain joins TRBV3-1 and TRBJ2-7; weak D call: TRBD1 (6 bases). The CDR3 sequence is 16 residues long. V was cut by 1 base and J by 5 bases, with 18 bases left in between. Germline CDR1 is LGHDT and CDR2 is YNNKEL (reference sequence). The CDR3 reads CASSQATGRGVDEQYF. CDR3 in DNA: TGTGCCAGCAGCCAAGCGACGGGCAGGGGAGTCGACGAGCAGTACTTC.

This clonotype was detected only once. This chain's CDR3 is CASSLSGTSGGAAYF. CDR3 coding DNA: TGTGCCAGCAGCTTAAGTGGGACTAGCGGGGGGGCCGCGTATTTT. The J gene is TRBJ2-3, the V gene TRBV7-6, with 16 bases lining up with TRBD2. V was pared by 2 bases and J by 14 bases, with 7 bases of the junction left unmatched. This CDR3 is built from 15 residues. Germline CDR1 and CDR2: SGHVS and FNYEAQ.

V is TRBV18 and J is TRBJ1-2, with D maybe TRBD1 (6 bases). The V gene lost 3 bases and the J gene lost 8 bases, with 13 bases spanning the gap. The CDR3 loop spans 13 amino acids. Germline V gene sequence: CDR1 KGHSH, CDR2 LQKENI. The CDR3 DNA reads as TGTGCCAGCTCACCCAGGACAGCAACGGGCTACACCTTC. Translating it yields CASSPRTATGYTF.

The gene calls are TRBV5-4 and TRBJ2-3, with D uncertain. Trimming removed 10 bases from V and 1 base from J, with 7 bases in between. This CDR3 comprises 11 residues. Germline V gene data show CDR1 as SGHNT and CDR2 as YYREEE (reference sequence). The CDR3 here is CAYRRTDTQYF. The CDR3 DNA follows: TGTGCCTACCGGCGCACAGATACGCAGTATTTT.

This chain connects TRBV28 to TRBJ2-5; 9 nucleotides line up with TRBD1. With V trimmed by 2 bases and J by 1 base, 14 bases remained unmatched. The CDR3 covers 19 residues. Germline assignment: CDR1 MDHEN and CDR2 SYDVKM. For the CDR3, the DNA is TGTGCCAGCAGTTTACCGATTTTACAGGACAGGGGCCCCCAAGAGACCCAGTACTTC. Translating gives CASSLPILQDRGPQETQYF.

This clonotype was counted a few times. The chain couples TRBV7-9 to TRBJ2-3; D gene uncertain. CDR3 length: 11 amino acids. Germline V lookup: CDR1 SEHNR, CDR2 FQNEAQ (reference sequence). Trimming removed 0 bases from V and 5 bases from J, with 0 bases in between. Here the CDR3 reads CASSLADTQYF. The CDR3 nucleotides read TGTGCCAGCAGCTTAGCAGATACGCAGTATTTT. Variable domain in full (rest from reference TRBV7-9 and TRBJ2-3): DTGVSQNPRHKITKRGQNVTFRCDPISEHNRLYWYRQTLGQGPEFLTYFQNEAQLEKSRLLSDRFSAERPKGSFSTLEIQRTEQGDSAMYLCASSLADTQYFGPGTRLTVL.

The chain has TRBV18 and TRBJ2-5; D gene ambiguous. V shed 4 bases and J shed 5 bases, with 11 bases lying between them. The CDR3 loop spans 13 amino acids. Germline CDR1 reads KGHSH; CDR2 reads LQKENI. CDR3 nucleotide sequence: TGTGCCAGCTCACTGGGCGTCAGCGAGACCCAGTACTTC. Protein sequence: CASSLGVSETQYF.